The source of this T cell receptor (beta chain) is a study of blood T cells in healthy people across ages. Trimming took 3 bases from V and 6 from J, leaving 27 bases between them. The V gene's germline CDR1 is SGHRS and CDR2 YFSETQ. The CDR3 consists of 18 residues. It was with a sample-barcoded 5' primer and a J-beta primer mix that a second PCR of roughly 6 to 12 cycles was run. In TCRdb, the 5' RACE reads were re-called with MiXCR into one record per CDR3 protein. The table records roughly 800,000 distinct CDR3 sequences, under 30% of them present only once. This clonotype appeared a few times. This same sample was also part of a study on T cells of mothers and their children.

The sample was blood. This TCR derives from a boy between 10 and 17 years old in good health. The J gene is TRBJ1-1, the V gene TRBV5-1; D is ambiguous. CDR3 DNA: TGCGCCAGCAGCTGGGGAGGAGACGGACTATTTCGAAGTGCTGAAGCTTTCTTT. Translating it yields CASSWGGDGLFRSAEAFF.